The 20 T cell receptor beta chains listed next were all sequenced from one sample in a study of monozygotic twins with inflammatory bowel disease. With the 5' RACE reads reprocessed, TCRdb shows one record per CDR3 protein and no DNA. The repertoire table contains 420,000 or so distinct CDR3 sequences. Sequenced: blood. Source of these receptors: a human donor with ulcerative colitis or Crohn's disease, or a healthy co-twin of an affected twin (not recorded which).

The chain uses TRBV9 and TRBJ1-4. The germline V gene encodes CDR1 SGDLS and CDR2 YYNGEE. The CDR3 totals 11 residues. CDR3: CASNQHLRVFF.

The CDR3: CATSSGQGANSNQPQHF. The V and J genes are TRBV15 and TRBJ1-5; TCRdb's assignment of TRBD1 cannot be checked, as there is no DNA. The CDR3 has 17 amino acids. CDR1 is LNHNV, CDR2 YYDKDF, per germline (reference sequence).

The rearrangement joins TRBV30 to TRBJ2-7; as DNA is missing, the TRBD1 call by TCRdb cannot be tested. CDR3 length: 12 amino acids. CDR1 is GTSNPN, CDR2 SVGIG, per germline (reference sequence). CDR3 amino acids: CAYRIVAYEQYF.

The rearrangement joins TRBV7-8 to TRBJ2-3; TCRdb's assignment of TRBD2 cannot be checked, as there is no DNA. Germline CDR1 SGHVS, CDR2 FQNEAQ. CDR3 length equals 16 residues. The CDR3 here is CASSLDRGGPADTQYF.

The chain has TRBV5-6 and TRBJ2-3. The CDR3 covers 15 residues. The V gene's germline CDR1 is SGHDT and CDR2 YYEEEE. CDR3 sequence: CASSLFEASTDTQYF. Combining the CDR3 with reference TRBV5-6 and TRBJ2-3 gives the whole variable domain DAGVTQSPTHLIKTRGQQVTLRCSPKSGHDTVSWYQQALGQGPQFIFQYYEEEERQRGNFPDRFSGHQFPNYSSELNVNALLLGDSALYLCASSLFEASTDTQYFGPGTRLTVL.

The chain employs TRBV20-1 and TRBJ2-2. Per the germline V gene, CDR1 is DFQATT and CDR2 is SNEGSKA (reference sequence). The CDR3 is made up of 14 amino acids. This chain's CDR3 is CSASFNRPTGELFF.

This chain connects TRBV27 to TRBJ1-6. This CDR3 spans 15 amino acids. Per the germline V gene, CDR1 is MNHEY and CDR2 is SMNVEV (reference sequence). The CDR3 here is CASSFSARGNSPLHF.

V usage is TRBV4-3 and J usage is TRBJ2-3. This CDR3 has 15 amino acids. The germline CDR1 and CDR2 sequences are LGHNA and YSLEER. CDR3 residues: CASSQDGDVGDTQYF.

The chain links TRBV5-1 to TRBJ2-4; with no DNA, the TCRdb D assignment of TRBD1 cannot be verified. The CDR3 covers 18 residues. CDR1 and CDR2 from the germline V gene are SGHRS and YFSETQ. The CDR3 sequence: CASSLAPAGLLAKNIQYF.

The J gene is TRBJ1-1, the V gene TRBV5-1; TCRdb's assignment of TRBD1 cannot be checked, as there is no DNA. Looked up from germline, CDR1 is SGHRS and CDR2 is YFSETQ. This CDR3 spans 16 amino acids. CDR3 sequence reads: CASSFGGQVMNTEAFF.

V gene TRBV5-1 combines with J gene TRBJ2-3; TCRdb lists TRBD2, though no DNA is available to test this call. This CDR3 is built from 16 residues. The V gene's germline CDR1 is SGHRS and CDR2 YFSETQ. CDR3 loop: CASSSLAGGPSDTQYF.

The chain employs TRBV6-2 or TRBV6-3 and TRBJ2-5. From germline, CDR1 is MNHEY and CDR2 SVGEGT. This CDR3 comprises 17 residues. CDR3 in amino acids: CASSYGRTGGYRETQYF.

V is TRBV29-1 and J is TRBJ2-3. Germline CDR1 reads SQVTM; CDR2 reads ANQGSEA. The CDR3 runs to 12 residues. The CDR3: CSVETRADTQYF.

The V gene is TRBV19, the J gene TRBJ1-5. This CDR3 is 12 amino acids long. The germline CDR1 and CDR2 sequences are LNHDA and SQIVND (reference sequence). CDR3 sequence reads: CASSTVDQPQHF. Full variable domain (remainder filled in from reference TRBV19 and TRBJ1-5): DGGITQSPKYLFRKEGQNVTLSCEQNLNHDAMYWYRQDPGQGLRLIYYSQIVNDFQKGDIAEGYSVSREKKESFPLTVTSAQKNPTAFYLCASSTVDQPQHFGDGTRLSIL.

The V and J genes are TRBV20-1 and TRBJ2-7; no DNA is available, so the TRBD1 call from TCRdb remains unchecked. The CDR3 is made up of 14 amino acids. Germline CDR1 reads DFQATT; CDR2 reads SNEGSKA (reference sequence). The CDR3: CSASGRQGNYEQYF.

The rearrangement uses TRBV20-1 and TRBJ1-1; the TCRdb D gene call, TRBD1, has no DNA to confirm it. This CDR3 comprises 12 residues. In germline, CDR1 is DFQATT, CDR2 SNEGSKA (reference sequence). CDR3 region: CSTGGGNTEAFF.

The chain has TRBV19 and TRBJ2-1. The length of the CDR3 is 15 residues. Germline V gene data show CDR1 as LNHDA and CDR2 as SQIVND (reference sequence). The chain's CDR3 is CASTSTGSSYNEQFF.

V usage is TRBV6-1 and J usage is TRBJ2-5; TCRdb selects TRBD1, and the lack of DNA leaves this call unchecked. Germline V gene lookup returns CDR1 MNHNS and CDR2 SASEGT. The CDR3 totals 16 residues. The CDR3 sequence is CANIRDKGRGEETQYF.

The J gene is TRBJ2-7, the V gene TRBV20-1; absent DNA, TCRdb's TRBD2 call cannot be checked. CDR3 size: 15 residues. The germline CDR1 and CDR2 sequences are DFQATT and SNEGSKA (reference sequence). CDR3: CSATRLPPPGYEQYF.

The V call is TRBV5-1, the J call TRBJ1-5; TCRdb calls TRBD1, which cannot be checked without DNA. The CDR3 sequence is 16 residues long. Germline V gene lookup returns CDR1 SGHRS and CDR2 YFSETQ. The CDR3 loop is CASSLGSGGLNQPQHF.